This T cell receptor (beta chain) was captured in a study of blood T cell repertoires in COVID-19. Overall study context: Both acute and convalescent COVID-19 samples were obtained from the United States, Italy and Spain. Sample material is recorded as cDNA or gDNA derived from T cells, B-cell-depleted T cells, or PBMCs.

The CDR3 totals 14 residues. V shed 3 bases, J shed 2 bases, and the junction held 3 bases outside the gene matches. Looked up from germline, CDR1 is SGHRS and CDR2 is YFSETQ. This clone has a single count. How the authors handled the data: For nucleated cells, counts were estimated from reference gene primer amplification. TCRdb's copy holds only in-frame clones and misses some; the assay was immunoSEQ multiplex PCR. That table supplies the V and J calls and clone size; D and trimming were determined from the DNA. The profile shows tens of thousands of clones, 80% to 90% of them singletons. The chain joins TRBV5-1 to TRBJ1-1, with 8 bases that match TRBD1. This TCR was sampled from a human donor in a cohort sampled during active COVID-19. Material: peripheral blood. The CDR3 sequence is CASSSGQGNTEAFF. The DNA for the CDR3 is TGCGCCAGCAGCTCTGGACAGGGAAACACTGAAGCTTTCTTT.